Detailed here is one T cell receptor beta chain. Its antigen is undetermined. CDR1 and CDR2 (germline): KGHSH, LQKENI. This CDR3 is 16 amino acids long. The ends were cut back, 3 bases at V and 7 bases at J, with 18 bases in the middle. The table came from immunoSEQ multiplex PCR; TCRdb's copy has only in-frame clones and leaves some out. The sample shows roughly 140,000 clones, roughly nine tenths of them seen only once. This record comes from a study of cytomegalovirus exposure and HLA in healthy donors. Study-level results: Altogether, 164 TCR beta chains were recorded as cytomegalovirus-associated. Three CMV-associated chains proved CMV antigen-specific in vitro.

The chain links TRBV18 to TRBJ1-4, with D maybe TRBD1 (6 bases). Specimen: PBMCs. The sequence came from a man aged 18 to 35 in good health and CMV-seronegative. The CDR3 nucleotides are TGTGCCAGCTCACCCGGGACAAGCCCGTTTAGTGAAAAACTGTTTTTT. Amino acids: CASSPGTSPFSEKLFF.